A selection of T cell receptor beta chains follows, all from one sample in a study of T cell repertoires in cytomegalovirus infection. One entry per CDR3 protein results from TCRdb running MiXCR on the reads. The sample has more than 150,000 distinct CDR3 sequences; about 21% are singletons. The specimen was PBMCs. The receptors shown here come from a human donor in good health (CMV status not recorded). Some clones in this sample may be carry-over from other donors' samples. The CDR3 runs from the conserved cysteine through the conserved F or W. The D gene is left open where the match is weak. Clone size is not always given. Where it is, it says once, few, many or a class for expanded clones.

j_call cdr3_length v_call d_call clone_size cdr3_nt cdr3_aa
TRBJ1-2 15 TRBV2 . . TGTGCCAGCAACCTGAACTCTGGTGCTAACTATGGCTACACCTTC CASNLNSGANYGYTF
TRBJ1-1 16 TRBV11-2 . . TGTGCCAGCAGCCCCCAGACAGGCTTCATGAACACTGAAGCTTTCTTT CASSPQTGFMNTEAFF
TRBJ2-7 13 TRBV20-1 . . TGCAGTGCTCCAGGACAGAGTTCCTACGAGCAGTACTTC CSAPGQSSYEQYF
TRBJ2-7 14 TRBV6-2/TRBV6-3 TRBD2 . TGTGCCAGCAGCTTATTAGCGGGATACTACGAGCAGTACTTC CASSLLAGYYEQYF
TRBJ2-7 13 TRBV28 . many TGTGCCAGCAGTCCCCTCGTAGGAGGCCGGGGGTACTTC CASSPLVGGRGYF
TRBJ2-1 19 TRBV5-1 TRBD2 . TGCGCCAGCAGCTCCAACCCGTCAGCTAGCGGGAGGTCCTACAATGAGCAGTTCTTC CASSSNPSASGRSYNEQFF
TRBJ2-1 16 TRBV12-3/TRBV12-4 TRBD1 many TGTGCCAGCACCCCTAGGGGGCTAGCCTCGAGCAATGAGCAGTTCTTC CASTPRGLASSNEQFF
TRBJ2-7 14 TRBV5-6 TRBD1 . TGTGCCAGCAACCCCAGGGGGATCGTCTACGAGCAGTACTTC CASNPRGIVYEQYF
TRBJ1-6 16 TRBV6-5 . many TGTGCCAGCAGGCTCGCGGGGGGCTCCTATAATTCACCCCTCCACTTT CASRLAGGSYNSPLHF
TRBJ1-6 16 TRBV7-9 . many TGTGCCAGCAGCGACCCAGGCAGCTCCTATAATTCACCCCTCCACTTT CASSDPGSSYNSPLHF
TRBJ1-6 15 TRBV7-6 TRBD1 few TGTGCCAGCAGCCGATGGACAGGCCTGGGGTCACCCCTCCACTTT CASSRWTGLGSPLHF
TRBJ1-1 13 TRBV6-6 . . TGTGCCAGCAGTTACTCTGGGGTCTCTGAAGCTTTCTTT CASSYSGVSEAFF
TRBJ1-5 15 TRBV19 . . TGTGCCAGTACTGACGACAGCCTTAGCAATCAGCCCCAGCATTTT CASTDDSLSNQPQHF
TRBJ2-3 17 TRBV11-3 TRBD2 . TGTGCCAGCAGCTTCGGGGCTAGGACTAGCCGAAAAGATACGCAGTATTTT CASSFGARTSRKDTQYF
TRBJ1-1 11 TRBV2 . few TGTGCCAGGGCGTTAGGGGATGAAGCTTTCTTT CARALGDEAFF
TRBJ1-1 15 TRBV6-2/TRBV6-3 TRBD1 . TGTGCCAGCAGTTACTCCACAGGGGCGAACACTGAAGCTTTCTTT CASSYSTGANTEAFF